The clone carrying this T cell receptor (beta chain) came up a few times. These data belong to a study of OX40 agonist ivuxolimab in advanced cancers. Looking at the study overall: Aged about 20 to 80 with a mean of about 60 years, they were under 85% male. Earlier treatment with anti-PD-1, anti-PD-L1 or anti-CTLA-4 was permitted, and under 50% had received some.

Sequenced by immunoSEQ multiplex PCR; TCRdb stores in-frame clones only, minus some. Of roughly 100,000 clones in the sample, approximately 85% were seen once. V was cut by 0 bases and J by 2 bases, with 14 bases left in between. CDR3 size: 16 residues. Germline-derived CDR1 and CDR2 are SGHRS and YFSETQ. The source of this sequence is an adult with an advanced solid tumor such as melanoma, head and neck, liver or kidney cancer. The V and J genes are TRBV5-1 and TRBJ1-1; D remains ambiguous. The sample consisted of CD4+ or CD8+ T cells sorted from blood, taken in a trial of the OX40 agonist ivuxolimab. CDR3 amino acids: CASSLVSLVGNTEAFF. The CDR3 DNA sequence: TGCGCCAGCAGCTTGGTATCACTGGTGGGAAACACTGAAGCTTTCTTT. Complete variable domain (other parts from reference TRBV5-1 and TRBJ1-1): KAGVTQTPRYLIKTRGQQVTLSCSPISGHRSVSWYQQTPGQGLQFLFEYFSETQRNKGNFPGRFSGRQFSNSRSEMNVSTLELGDSALYLCASSLVSLVGNTEAFFGQGTRLTVV.